These T cell receptor beta chains were read from a single sample in a study of PD-1 blockade in classical Hodgkin lymphoma. The data were produced by immunoSEQ multiplex PCR, yet TCRdb's version contains in-frame clones alone and is incomplete. The sample shows 27,000 or so clones, around 72% of them seen only once. The input for sequencing was peripheral blood mononuclear cells (PBMCs), taken before the fourth cycle of nivolumab. These receptors were collected from a human donor with classical Hodgkin lymphoma. Each CDR3 is given with its conserved first and last residue.

V: TRBV7-9
CDR3: CASTTFRGELYGYTF

V: TRBV18
CDR3: CASSHEGGALNTEAFF

V: TRBV18
CDR3: CASQNGGSNTGELFF

V: TRBV29-1
CDR3: CSVEDDWGGAFF

V: TRBV15
CDR3: CATSGTGLTYEQYF

V: TRBV4-3
CDR3: CASSQDYGGLAKNIQYF

V: TRBV11-2
CDR3: CASSVTGGAPHGYTF

V: TRBV7-9
CDR3: CASSFESGNTIYF

V: TRBV7-2
CDR3: CASSLLSGYTF

V: TRBV6-6
CDR3: CASSRPGQGRTEAFF

V: TRBV5-4
CDR3: CASSSQGRKGNTIYF

V: TRBV6-6
CDR3: CASSRIDPPWRYTF

V: TRBV6-5
CDR3: CASSSDSSYNEQFF

V: TRBV14
CDR3: CASSQDSTGVRHEQYF

V: TRBV29-1
CDR3: CSVEGQGVMNTEAFF

V: TRBV7-8
CDR3: CASSLIQGGYEQYF

V: TRBV6-6
CDR3: CASSSQREGLVDTQYF

V: TRBV7-3
CDR3: CASSLTGAGSGANVLTF

V: TRBV30
CDR3: CAWRPNGWLGHEQYF

V: TRBV19
CDR3: CASSIGPSYEQYF

V: TRBV10-2
CDR3: CASSERSGTDTQYF

V: TRBV6-6
CDR3: CASRPAQGDLGYGYTF

V: TRBV27
CDR3: CASSPSYGVDEQFF

V: TRBV6-6
CDR3: CASSRTGKNTEAFF

V: TRBV7-2
CDR3: CASSLGQGAHEQYF

V: TRBV7-9
CDR3: CASSLKESGNTIYF

V: TRBV7-8
CDR3: CASSSTPDQGYSGANVLTF

V: TRBV7-9
CDR3: CASSPEDVIQYF

V: TRBV18
CDR3: CASSPLGTAGTDTQYF

V: TRBV18
CDR3: CASSPGALGLSNQPQHF

V: TRBV27
CDR3: CASSLFGEGHNSPLHF

V: TRBV6-1
CDR3: CASRGIGGTNEKLFF

V: TRBV28
CDR3: CASTGFGGEGRETQYF

V: TRBV19
CDR3: CASRAETSGIYEQFF

V: TRBV6-5
CDR3: CASSYYGTGGYTF

V: TRBV7-2
CDR3: CASSSSGDYEQYF

V: TRBV5-4
CDR3: CASSLGLDTLTQYF

V: TRBV5-1
CDR3: CASSLERVQVDEQYF

V: TRBV10-3
CDR3: CAISAKGQETQYF

V: TRBV7-9
CDR3: CASSLYTSTDTQYF

V: TRBV19
CDR3: CARNTGFTNYGYTF

V: TRBV9
CDR3: CASSVEDRVHYGYTF